This T cell receptor beta chain emerged from a study of blood T cell repertoires in COVID-19. Study background: Acute-phase and convalescent COVID-19 samples originated in the United States, Italy and Spain. Sources were T cells, B-cell-depleted T cells, or PBMCs; the material itself was cDNA or gDNA.

Authors' processing steps: Counts of nucleated cells, estimated from reference gene primer amplification, were obtained. Using immunoSEQ multiplex PCR, the repertoire was profiled, and TCRdb retains in-frame clones only, with some absent. V and J calls and clone size come straight from that table; D and trimming were deduced from the DNA. The table records 150,000 to 200,000 clones, 85% of them present only once. Trimming stripped 0 bases from V and 8 bases from J, with 22 bases between. The CDR3 has 17 amino acids. From germline, CDR1 is SGHTA and CDR2 FQGTGA. The chain joins TRBV7-3 to TRBJ1-1; no reliable D call. The sample taken for sequencing was peripheral blood. The TCR sequence derives from a human donor with acute or convalescent COVID-19. The donor label of this sample is uncertain. The CDR3 DNA reads as TGTGCCAGCAGCTTAACATTGCAGCTATTTCCACGGGGAGAAGCTTTCTTT. Its protein is CASSLTLQLFPRGEAFF.